Below, 20 T cell receptor beta chains from the same sample are listed, as sequenced in a study of shared T cell receptors in the human thymus. Produced via immunoSEQ multiplex PCR; TCRdb's table is partial and in-frame only. The sample lists over 60,000 clones, nearly 95% seen once, with less than 0.04% in the top ten. Sequenced: thymocytes. The receptors were gathered from a human donor.

J is TRBJ1-3 and V is TRBV30; the D is unclear. Trimming removed 1 base from V and 4 bases from J, with 8 bases in between. This CDR3 region has 13 residues. Germline-derived CDR1 and CDR2 are GTSNPN and SVGIG (reference sequence). The CDR3 bases are TGTGCCTGGAGTGATGGAGGGGGAAACACCATATATTTT. Its translation: CAWSDGGGNTIYF.

The genes are TRBV4-1 and TRBJ2-7; 9 bases are shared with TRBD2. Germline CDR1 reads MGHRA; CDR2 reads YSYEKL. The CDR3 extends over 17 amino acids. With V trimmed by 3 bases and J by 3 bases, 12 bases remained unmatched. The CDR3 reads CASSHPSLAGIYYEQYF. DNA of the CDR3: TGCGCCAGCAGCCACCCCAGCCTAGCGGGGATTTACTACGAGCAGTACTTC.

The genes are TRBV19 and TRBJ1-6; TRBD1 matches at 7 bases. V shed 6 bases, J shed 10 bases, and the junction held 12 bases outside the gene matches. This CDR3 region has 15 residues. Germline CDR1 reads LNHDA; CDR2 reads SQIVND (reference sequence). In DNA form, the CDR3 reads TGTGCCAGTAGGTTCACCGACAGGGTGTACTCACCCCTCCACTTT. Protein sequence: CASRFTDRVYSPLHF.

The chain has TRBV2 and TRBJ2-7; D may be TRBD1 or TRBD2 (7 bases each). Germline CDR1 reads SNHLY; CDR2 reads FYNNEI. The CDR3 extends over 15 amino acids. V shed 8 bases and J shed 3 bases, with 20 bases lying between them. The DNA for the CDR3 is TGTGCCAGCCACGTTCCAGGGGGGGCTAGCTACGAGCAGTACTTC. Residues: CASHVPGGASYEQYF.

The chain joins TRBV10-3 to TRBJ1-5; TRBD1 might be the D (5 bases). Germline CDR1 ENHRY, CDR2 SYGVKD. The CDR3 is 17 amino acids. Deletions cut 0 bases from V and 4 bases from J, with 16 bases between. In DNA form, the CDR3 reads TGTGCCATCAGTGAGTCTTTTAATCAGGGATTTAATCAGCCCCAGCATTTT. Its translation: CAISESFNQGFNQPQHF.

The chain is built from TRBV2 and TRBJ2-7; possibly TRBD1 for D (7 bases). Between the trimmed V and J ends, which lost 11 bases and 3 bases, there was a span of 29 bases. Germline values: CDR1 SNHLY, CDR2 FYNNEI. This CDR3 spans 17 amino acids. CDR3 in DNA: TGTGCCTCCCCGAAGGCAGGGGGGCTTCCTTGGGGCTACGAGCAGTACTTC. Amino acid sequence: CASPKAGGLPWGYEQYF.

The chain recombines TRBV7-2 with TRBJ2-3; D gene unclear. Germline V gives CDR1 SGHTA, CDR2 FQGNSA. CDR3 length: 16 amino acids. The V and J ends lost 1 base and 1 base respectively, with 12 bases between them. The CDR3, as DNA: TGTGCCAGCAGCTTAGAGGCCCCCATTGGCACAGATACGCAGTATTTT. Its protein is CASSLEAPIGTDTQYF.

V gene TRBV7-9 combines with J gene TRBJ2-1; 7 nucleotides align to TRBD1. The CDR3 covers 17 residues. CDR1 and CDR2 from the germline V gene are SEHNR and FQNEAQ (reference sequence). Losses at the gene ends were 0 bases for V and 0 bases for J; bases not matched to a gene: 5. Here the CDR3 DNA reads TGTGCCAGCAGCTTAGCGAGTTCAGGGGGCTCCTACAATGAGCAGTTCTTC. Translation: CASSLASSGGSYNEQFF.

V usage is TRBV19 and J usage is TRBJ2-7; TRBD1 aligns across 7 bases. This CDR3 is built from 17 residues. CDR1 and CDR2 from the germline V gene are LNHDA and SQIVND (reference sequence). J was trimmed by 0 bases and V by 1 base; bases with no gene match: 9. The CDR3 region has the DNA TGTGCCAGTAGTATAGGAATGGGACAGAGAGACTCCTACGAGCAGTACTTC. Its translation: CASSIGMGQRDSYEQYF.

J is TRBJ2-7 and V is TRBV10-3; TRBD2 matches 13 bases. Germline V gives CDR1 ENHRY, CDR2 SYGVKD. The CDR3 has 14 residues. The V and J ends lost 6 bases and 4 bases, in that order; junction bases with no gene match: 3. The CDR3: CAISRLAGGYEQYF. The CDR3, as DNA: TGTGCCATCAGCAGACTAGCGGGGGGATACGAGCAGTACTTC.

This clone appeared once. This chain joins TRBV4-3 and TRBJ1-4; 8 positions match TRBD1. The germline CDR1 and CDR2 sequences are LGHNA and YSLEER. V was clipped by 6 bases and J by 15 bases; unmatched bases: 18. This CDR3 has 15 amino acids. As DNA, the CDR3 is TGCGCCAGCAGACAGGACAGGGCCACTCAAACAGTCTTGTTTTTT. This sequence encodes CASRQDRATQTVLFF.

The genes are TRBV14 and TRBJ2-7; 12 bases align to TRBD1. The CDR3 has 17 amino acids. Germline loops: CDR1 SGHDN, CDR2 FVKESK. Trimming at V came to 4 bases and at J to 5 bases, leaving 12 bases not matched to a gene. The CDR3 DNA sequence: TGTGCCAGCAGCCGACCCAGGGACAGGGGGCGGGAAAACGAGCAGTACTTC. Translation: CASSRPRDRGRENEQYF.

In its sample, this clone was seen once. The rearrangement uses TRBV9 and TRBJ2-5; tentative D call: TRBD1 (6 bases). CDR3 size: 13 residues. In germline, CDR1 is SGDLS, CDR2 YYNGEE. Trimming stripped 4 bases from V and 5 bases from J, with 12 bases between. CDR3 protein: CASSPKRGETQYF. DNA for the CDR3: TGTGCCAGCAGCCCCAAGAGGGGGGAGACCCAGTACTTC. Supplemented by reference TRBV9 and TRBJ2-5, the full variable domain reads DSGVTQTPKHLITATGQRVTLRCSPRSGDLSVYWYQQSLDQGLQFLIQYYNGEERAKGNILERFSAQQFPDLHSELNLSSLELGDSALYFCASSPKRGETQYFGPGTRLLVL.

V usage is TRBV9 and J usage is TRBJ1-1; 7 nucleotides align to TRBD1. The V gene end was trimmed by 4 bases and the J gene end by 1 base; junction bases not matched to a gene: 13. This CDR3 is 17 amino acids long. Germline lookup yields CDR1 SGDLS and CDR2 YYNGEE. CDR3 residues: CASSQNPGRGRNTEAFF. In DNA, the CDR3 is TGTGCCAGCAGCCAAAATCCCGGTAGGGGGCGGAACACTGAAGCTTTCTTT.

The chain employs TRBV7-6 and TRBJ2-7; D is unresolved. In germline, CDR1 is SGHVS, CDR2 FNYEAQ. Between the trimmed V and J ends, which lost 3 bases and 3 bases, there was a span of 6 bases. This CDR3 has 12 residues. The CDR3 here is CASSFRDYEQYF. In DNA form, the CDR3 reads TGTGCCAGCAGCTTTAGGGACTACGAGCAGTACTTC.

V gene TRBV5-1 combines with J gene TRBJ1-1, with D perhaps matching TRBD1 (5 bases). This CDR3 region has 17 residues. Germline V gene data show CDR1 as SGHRS and CDR2 as YFSETQ. V was pared by 4 bases and J by 1 base, with 20 bases between. The CDR3 reads CASSRAAWEGTNTEAFF. CDR3 DNA sequence: TGCGCCAGCAGCAGGGCAGCTTGGGAGGGGACGAACACTGAAGCTTTCTTT.

The gene calls are TRBV28 and TRBJ2-1; no firm D call. Per germline, CDR1 MDHEN and CDR2 SYDVKM. The V end lost 6 bases, the J end lost 0 bases, and 33 bases lay between the germline ends. This CDR3 has 22 amino acids. CDR3: CASSENPDTLLHLILSYNEQFF. CDR3 nucleotide sequence: TGTGCCAGCAGCGAAAATCCTGATACTCTCCTACACCTGATACTCTCCTACAATGAGCAGTTCTTC.

J is TRBJ2-7 and V is TRBV11-2, with TRBD1 matching over 7 bases. CDR3 length: 15 residues. V lost 2 bases and J lost 0; bases outside the gene matches: 4. Germline V lookup: CDR1 SGHAT, CDR2 FQNNGV. CDR3 loop: CASSLTTGTSYEQYF. The CDR3 coding sequence is TGTGCCAGCAGCTTAACGACAGGGACCTCCTACGAGCAGTACTTC.

The V call is TRBV2, the J call TRBJ2-1; TRBD1 or TRBD2 may be the D gene (7 bases each). This CDR3 has 15 residues. Germline assignment: CDR1 SNHLY and CDR2 FYNNEI. V lost 7 bases to trimming and J lost 6 bases, with 19 bases between them. The DNA for the CDR3 is TGTGCCAGCAATGACTCAGGGGGGGCGGGCAATGAGCAGTTCTTC. Encoded protein: CASNDSGGAGNEQFF.

This clone was recorded only once. The chain has TRBV19 and TRBJ1-3, with unresolved D. V was clipped by 5 bases and J by 6 bases, with 17 bases between them. This CDR3 region has 15 residues. The germline CDR1 and CDR2 sequences are LNHDA and SQIVND (reference sequence). CDR3 amino acids: CASSPSLIQENTIYF. CDR3 sequence (DNA): TGTGCCAGTAGTCCCTCACTAATTCAGGAAAACACCATATATTTT.